These 26 T cell receptor beta chains came from one sample sequenced in a study of T cell clonality in common variable immunodeficiency. Broader study findings: Reportedly, TCR beta sequences from common variable immunodeficiency showed fewer deletions and N-nucleotide insertions.

No antigens are known for them. Libraries were prepared by immunoSEQ multiplex PCR; TCRdb keeps only in-frame clonotypes and omits some of them. The sample shows 15,000 to 25,000 clones, none of them appearing just once. Sequenced material: peripheral blood mononuclear cells. Receptors were obtained from a human donor with common variable immunodeficiency.

This clone has ten or more counts. Sequencing ends 3 residues short of the CDR3 end; the germline J gene provides the rest. The rearrangement uses TRBV30 and TRBJ1-2, with a tentative D call TRBD1 (5 bases). The V end was cut by 0 bases, the J end by 4 bases, with 9 bases between. The CDR3 extends over 13 amino acids. Germline V lookup: CDR1 GTSNPN, CDR2 SVGIG (reference sequence). CDR3 amino acids: CAWSVDSSYGYTF. The CDR3 bases that were read are TGTGCCTGGAGTGTTGACAGCTCCTATGGC.

This clone was counted ten times or more. The CDR3 end falls 3 residues outside the read, so it is completed with the germline J gene. The chain combines TRBV6-1 with TRBJ1-5; tentative D call: TRBD1 (5 bases). Germline values: CDR1 MNHNS, CDR2 SASEGT. This CDR3 is 14 amino acids long. The V end was cut by 0 bases, the J end by 9 bases, with 12 bases between. The CDR3 here is CASSEAVLGGPQHF. Partial CDR3 DNA: TGTGCCAGCAGTGAAGCGGTTTTGGGGGGGCCC.

With respect to this clone: Read data end 3 residues before the CDR3 end; the end is taken from the germline J gene. The chain recombines TRBV7-9 with TRBJ1-4; a possible D gene is TRBD1 (6 bases). This CDR3 region has 14 residues. Trimming stripped 0 bases from V and 6 bases from J, with 8 bases between. Germline V gene lookup returns CDR1 SEHNR and CDR2 FQNEAQ (reference sequence). CDR3 in amino acids: CASSLAGTYEKLFF. The CDR3 DNA, read in part, is TGTGCCAGCAGCTTAGCCGGGACATATGAAAAA.

This clone was detected many times. The CDR3 end falls 3 residues outside the read, so it is completed with the germline J gene. The chain joins TRBV28 to TRBJ2-3; 8 bases are a match to TRBD2. Germline-derived CDR1 and CDR2 are MDHEN and SYDVKM. Trimming took 11 bases from V and 2 from J; bases not matched to a gene: 9. This CDR3 comprises 14 residues. CDR3 region: CAAKREWVTDTQYF. The CDR3 bases that were read are TGTGCCGCCAAGCGGGAGTGGGTCACAGATACG. Combining the CDR3 with reference TRBV28 and TRBJ2-3 gives the whole variable domain DVKVTQSSRYLVKRTGEKVFLECVQDMDHENMFWYRQDPGLGLRLIYFSYDVKMKEKGDIPEGYSVSREKKERFSLILESASTNQTSMYLCAAKREWVTDTQYFGPGTRLTVL.

This clone was seen at least ten times. The CDR3 sequence is CASSLEAGGSGGYTF. The CDR3 DNA, read in part, is TGTGCCAGCAGCTTAGAGGCAGGGGGCTCTGGAGGC. The chain is built from TRBV7-9 and TRBJ1-2, with TRBD1 identical over 8 bases. The sequenced fragment ends 3 residues before the CDR3 boundary, so the rest is inferred from the germline J gene. The CDR3 contains 15 residues. Germline lookup yields CDR1 SEHNR and CDR2 FQNEAQ (reference sequence).

At least ten counts were recorded for this clone. With the read ending 3 residues before the CDR3 end, the germline J gene is used to fill in that end. This chain uses TRBV12-3 or TRBV12-4 with TRBJ2-7; no clear D. The ends were cut back, 4 bases at V and 6 bases at J, with 10 bases in the middle. CDR3 length: 12 residues. The covered CDR3 bases are TGTGCCAGCAGTTACTCCTCGGGCGAG. Protein: CASSYSSGE. The full CDR3 reads CASSYSSGEQYF.

This clone was found many times. The read falls 3 residues short of the CDR3 end, and the missing part is taken from the germline J gene. This chain joins TRBV30 and TRBJ1-5; 8 nucleotides line up with TRBD1. CDR3 length equals 14 residues. V lost 4 bases to trimming and J lost 7 bases; unmatched junction nucleotides: 9. From germline, CDR1 is GTSNPN and CDR2 SVGIG (reference sequence). The sequenced CDR3 bases are TGTGCCTGGAACGACAGGGGACTTTACCAGCCC. Translating it yields CAWNDRGLYQP. The whole CDR3 protein is CAWNDRGLYQPQHF.

At least ten counts were recorded for this clone. The read halts 3 residues ahead of the CDR3 end, with the missing end drawn from the germline J gene. The rearrangement joins TRBV28 to TRBJ2-5, with a possible D match to TRBD2 (7 bases). Trimming left V 5 bases short and J 3 bases short, with 16 bases between. Germline V gene data show CDR1 as MDHEN and CDR2 as SYDVKM. The length of the CDR3 is 15 residues. CDR3 loop: CASSPRGGAKETQYF. Partial CDR3 DNA: TGTGCCAGCAGTCCCCGAGGGGGGGCGAAAGAGACC.

The sample holds a few counts of this clone. The CDR3 goes on 3 residues after the read ends, and that part is filled in from the germline J gene. V gene TRBV7-9 combines with J gene TRBJ2-7, with D tentatively TRBD2 (5 bases). Germline CDR1 reads SEHNR; CDR2 reads FQNEAQ (reference sequence). V shed 1 base and J shed 1 base, with 8 bases lying between them. CDR3 size: 14 residues. CDR3 amino acids: CASSLDRGSYEQYF. Partial CDR3 DNA: TGTGCCAGCAGCTTAGACAGAGGGTCCTACGAG.

This clone was detected ten times or more. At one of its ends the junction is not consistent with the germline gene, which may arise from a read error. Read data end 3 residues before the CDR3 end; the end is taken from the germline J gene. V and J are TRBV7-8 and TRBJ2-1, with a tentative D call TRBD1 (7 bases). The CDR3 runs 15 residues. The germline V gene has CDR1 SGHVS and CDR2 FQNEAQ. CDR3 sequence: CAGSLGQGGVGEQFF. Incomplete CDR3 DNA: TGTGCCGGCAGCTTAGGTCAGGGGGGAGTGGGTGAG. The full variable domain, in which reference TRBV7-8 and TRBJ2-1 provide the parts outside the CDR3, is GAGVSQSPRYKVAKRGQDVALRCDPISGHVSLFWYQQALGQGPEFLTYFQNEAQLDKSGLPSDRFFAERPEGSVSTLKIQRTQQEDSAVYLCAGSLGQGGVGEQFFGPGTRLTVL.

This clone came up many times. The read gets to within 3 residues of the CDR3 end, and the germline J gene fills in the rest. V is TRBV2 and J is TRBJ2-7; the match to TRBD2 covers 12 bases. V shed 4 bases and J 4 bases; nucleotides not matched to a gene: 2. The CDR3 length is 14 residues. Germline V gene lookup returns CDR1 SNHLY and CDR2 FYNNEI. CDR3 sequence reads: CASSGGTSGYEQYF. The CDR3 DNA, read in part, is TGTGCCAGCAGTGGCGGGACTAGCGGGTACGAG. The full variable domain, its missing parts supplied by reference TRBV2 and TRBJ2-7, is EPEVTQTPSHQVTQMGQEVILRCVPISNHLYFYWYRQILGQKVEFLVSFYNNEISEKSEIFDDQFSVERPDGSNFTLKIRSTKLEDSAMYFCASSGGTSGYEQYFGPGTRLTVT.

This clone was recorded many times. The read terminates 3 residues ahead of where the CDR3 ends, so the germline J gene completes it. The V and J genes are TRBV2 and TRBJ2-7; 9 positions agree with TRBD1. This CDR3 has 15 residues. With V trimmed by 4 bases and J by 4 bases, 8 bases remained unmatched. Germline V gene lookup returns CDR1 SNHLY and CDR2 FYNNEI. The chain's CDR3 is CASSAGGTGSYEQYF. The sequenced part of the CDR3 DNA is TGTGCCAGCAGTGCAGGCGGGACAGGGTCGTACGAG.

Worth noting for this clone: Sequencing ends 3 residues short of the CDR3 end; the germline J gene provides the rest. The chain carries TRBV5-1 and TRBJ2-7; D is possibly TRBD1 (6 bases). V was clipped by 0 bases and J by 2 bases, with 9 bases between them. This CDR3 region has 14 residues. Germline V gives CDR1 SGHRS, CDR2 YFSETQ. The DNA read from the CDR3 is TGCGCCAGCAGCTTGGGACAGGCTCCCTACGAG. Its translation: CASSLGQAPYE. The whole CDR3 protein is CASSLGQAPYEQYF.

This clone was counted many times. The sequenced fragment ends 3 residues before the CDR3 boundary, so the rest is inferred from the germline J gene. The V gene is TRBV14, the J gene TRBJ1-2; 7 bases align to TRBD1. Germline V gene lookup returns CDR1 SGHDN and CDR2 FVKESK. Losses at the gene ends were 9 bases for V and 3 bases for J; bases not matched to a gene: 16. The CDR3 spans 16 residues. Incomplete CDR3 DNA: TGTGCCAGGATGTTCAAGGGGGCAGGGGTCGACTATGGC. Translation gives CARMFKGAGVDYG. The whole CDR3 sequence reads CARMFKGAGVDYGYTF.

This clone was seen repeatedly, ten times or more. The CDR3 end lies 3 residues beyond the end of the read and is filled in from the germline J gene. V usage is TRBV30 and J usage is TRBJ2-3, with 11 bases lining up with TRBD2. CDR3 size: 18 residues. The germline V gene has CDR1 GTSNPN and CDR2 SVGIG (reference sequence). J lost 3 bases, V lost 1 base, and 12 bases had no gene match. CDR3 residues: CAWSAANILAGVTDTQYF. The covered CDR3 bases are TGTGCCTGGAGTGCCGCGAACATACTAGCGGGAGTAACAGATACG. Complete variable domain (other parts from reference TRBV30 and TRBJ2-3): SQTIHQWPATLVQPVGSPLSLECTVEGTSNPNLYWYRQAAGRGLQLLFYSVGIGQISSEVPQNLSASRPQDRQFILSSKKLLLSDSGFYLCAWSAANILAGVTDTQYFGPGTRLTVL.

This clone was seen many times. The read ends 3 residues early relative to the CDR3; the germline J gene fills the gap. The rearrangement links TRBV2 to TRBJ1-1, with a weak D call TRBD1 (5 bases). Trimming took 1 base from V and 1 from J, leaving 10 bases between them. The CDR3 sequence is 15 residues long. Germline assignment: CDR1 SNHLY and CDR2 FYNNEI. The covered CDR3 bases are TGTGCCAGCAGTGAAGGCGGGGGAGAGAACACTGAA. Residues: CASSEGGGENTE. The entire CDR3 protein reads CASSEGGGENTEAFF.

This clone rates as medium-sized. With the read ending 3 residues before the CDR3 end, the germline J gene is used to fill in that end. The chain carries TRBV6-1 and TRBJ2-5; D unclear. Germline CDR1 MNHNS, CDR2 SASEGT. The CDR3 runs 13 residues. With 3 bases removed from V and 7 bases from J, the gap between germline ends came to 12 bases. CDR3 loop: CASSERPIATQYF. CDR3 DNA, as far as it was read: TGTGCCAGCAGTGAGCGCCCCATCGCGACC.

In this sample, this clone turned up many times. The sequenced fragment ends 3 residues before the CDR3 boundary, so the rest is inferred from the germline J gene. V gene TRBV2 combines with J gene TRBJ2-7, with 9 positions matching TRBD2. This CDR3 comprises 14 residues. Losses at the gene ends were 7 bases for V and 5 bases for J; bases not matched to a gene: 9. Germline V CDR1 and CDR2: SNHLY, FYNNEI. CDR3 amino acids: CASKSGLARDEQYF. The part of the CDR3 DNA that was read is TGTGCCAGCAAATCTGGACTAGCGAGGGACGAG.

This clone showed up many times. The sequenced fragment ends 3 residues before the CDR3 boundary, so the rest is inferred from the germline J gene. The chain employs TRBV20-1 and TRBJ2-7, with TRBD2 matching over 9 bases. CDR3 length: 19 residues. Looked up from germline, CDR1 is DFQATT and CDR2 is SNEGSKA (reference sequence). The trim removed 3 bases at V and 0 bases at J, leaving 18 bases unmatched. The CDR3 sequence: CSARRYLYSGSPNSYEQYF. The covered CDR3 bases are TGCAGTGCTAGGAGATATTTATATAGCGGGAGCCCCAACTCCTACGAG.

As to this clone: The CDR3 end falls 3 residues outside the read, so it is completed with the germline J gene. This rearrangement joins TRBV19 to TRBJ1-3, with 8 bases aligning to TRBD1. The germline gives CDR1 LNHDA, CDR2 SQIVND (reference sequence). Losses at the gene ends were 6 bases for V and 0 bases for J; bases not matched to a gene: 22. The CDR3 consists of 21 residues. The part of the CDR3 DNA that was read is TGTGCCAGTAGCCCTTCGTCCGGACAGGGCCACCTAAGGCACTCTGGAAACACC. Amino acids: CASSPSSGQGHLRHSGNT. The complete CDR3 sequence is CASSPSSGQGHLRHSGNTIYF.

The sample holds a few counts of this clone. Sequencing ends 3 residues short of the CDR3 end; the germline J gene provides the rest. The chain uses TRBV5-1 and TRBJ2-3; no firm D call. The V and J ends lost 3 bases and 2 bases respectively, with 10 bases between them. The CDR3 runs 14 residues. Germline lookup yields CDR1 SGHRS and CDR2 YFSETQ. The sequenced part of the CDR3 DNA is TGCGCCAGCAGCTCGGAAACTACCACAGATACG. Its protein is CASSSETTTDT. Given in full, the CDR3 is CASSSETTTDTQYF.

This clone was seen ten or more times. With the read ending 3 residues before the CDR3 end, the germline J gene is used to fill in that end. The genes are TRBV5-6 and TRBJ1-6, with D possibly TRBD1 on 5 matching bases. CDR1 and CDR2 (germline): SGHDT, YYEEEE. The CDR3 sequence is 15 residues long. Between the trimmed V and J ends, which lost 6 bases and 8 bases, there was a span of 18 bases. The CDR3 region is CASTGGAARHSPLHF. The sequenced CDR3 bases are TGTGCCAGCACCGGAGGGGCGGCCCGACATTCACCC.

This clone was seen at least ten times. The CDR3 extends 3 residues past the end of the read, so its final part is completed from the germline J gene. This chain connects TRBV30 to TRBJ2-7, with 9 bases fitting TRBD2. Germline CDR1 GTSNPN, CDR2 SVGIG (reference sequence). The CDR3 loop spans 14 amino acids. The V and J ends lost 2 bases and 2 bases, in that order; junction bases with no gene match: 4. The chain's CDR3 is CAWSRVAGAYEQYF. The DNA read from the CDR3 is TGTGCCTGGAGTAGAGTAGCGGGAGCCTACGAG.

There are many counts of this clone. The DNA ends 3 residues before the CDR3 does, and the rest of the CDR3 is filled in from the germline J gene. The chain employs TRBV7-2 and TRBJ1-5, with D unresolved. Germline V gene data show CDR1 as SGHTA and CDR2 as FQGNSA. CDR3 length equals 14 residues. Trimming stripped 3 bases from V and 4 bases from J, with 10 bases between. The CDR3 loop reads CASSFTRVNQPQHF. The covered CDR3 bases are TGTGCCAGCAGCTTCACTCGGGTGAATCAGCCC.

By share of the sample, this clone is medium-sized. The read halts 3 residues ahead of the CDR3 end, with the missing end drawn from the germline J gene. The V gene is TRBV7-3, the J gene TRBJ2-1; the match to TRBD1 covers 7 bases. J gave up 3 bases and V 0 bases, and 2 bases lay outside the gene matches. Germline V lookup: CDR1 SGHTA, CDR2 FQGTGA. The CDR3 is made up of 15 amino acids. CDR3 DNA, as far as it was read: TGTGCCAGCAGCTTAACACAGGGGTACTACAATGAG. It encodes CASSLTQGYYNE. The entire CDR3 protein reads CASSLTQGYYNEQFF. Filled out from reference TRBV7-3 and TRBJ2-1, the complete variable domain reads GAGVSQTPSNKVTEKGKYVELRCDPISGHTALYWYRQSLGQGPEFLIYFQGTGAADDSGLPNDRFFAVRPEGSVSTLKIQRTERGDSAVYLCASSLTQGYYNEQFFGPGTRLTVL.

Many counts were recorded for this clone. The read comes to an end 3 residues before the CDR3 does, leaving the germline J gene to fill in the end. This rearrangement joins TRBV5-4 to TRBJ2-3; 8 bases match TRBD1. This CDR3 comprises 15 residues. In germline, CDR1 is SGHNT, CDR2 YYREEE (reference sequence). V gave up 5 bases and J gave up 3 bases; unmatched junction bases: 8. CDR3 DNA (partial): TGTGCCAGCAGGCGACAGGGGTTTAGGACAGATACG. This gives the protein CASRRQGFRTDT. The whole CDR3 is CASRRQGFRTDTQYF.